These 27 T cell receptor beta chains originate from one sample sequenced in a study of T cell responses to AZD1222 COVID-19 vaccine. The protocol was immunoSEQ multiplex PCR, while the TCRdb copy is restricted to in-frame clones and leaves out a portion. The table records 150,000 to 200,000 clones, 90% of them present only once. This material consisted of peripheral blood, taken 28 days after the second AZD1222 dose. The receptors were gathered from an adult who received the AZD1222 COVID-19 vaccine.

This chain connects TRBV5-1 to TRBJ2-7; D is unclear. Trimming left V 0 bases short and J 0 bases short, with 7 bases between. The CDR3 runs to 14 residues. Germline-derived CDR1 and CDR2 are SGHRS and YFSETQ. For the CDR3, the DNA is TGCGCCAGCAGCTTGGACAGTAGCTCCTACGAGCAGTACTTC. It yields the protein CASSLDSSSYEQYF.

V and J are TRBV11-2 and TRBJ1-6; D remains unclear. The CDR3 covers 13 residues. Germline assignment: CDR1 SGHAT and CDR2 FQNNGV. The V end was cut by 5 bases, the J end by 8 bases, with 10 bases between. CDR3 protein: CASSRLGDSPLHF. CDR3 DNA sequence: TGTGCCAGCAGCCGTCTCGGGGATTCACCCCTCCACTTT.

This chain uses TRBV3-1 (or the pseudogene TRBV3-2) with TRBJ2-2, with 14 bases aligning to TRBD2. Trimming removed 4 bases from V and 6 bases from J; junction bases left unmatched: 4. Germline values: CDR1 LGHDT, CDR2 YNNKEL (reference sequence). The CDR3 contains 16 residues. CDR3 in DNA: TGTGCCAGCAGCCCCGGGACTAGCGGGGGTCCCGGGGAGCTGTTTTTT. Its translation: CASSPGTSGGPGELFF.

J is TRBJ2-3 and V is TRBV29-1; the match to TRBD2 covers 7 bases. The CDR3 has 14 amino acids. Germline V gene data show CDR1 as SQVTM and CDR2 as ANQGSEA. Trimming at V came to 2 bases and at J to 0 bases, leaving 2 bases not matched to a gene. The CDR3 loop is CSVERGGSTDTQYF. The CDR3 coding sequence is TGCAGCGTTGAACGCGGGGGAAGCACAGATACGCAGTATTTT.

This clone was seen only a few times. J is TRBJ2-7 and V is TRBV5-4; possibly TRBD1 or TRBD2 for D (5 bases each). CDR1 and CDR2 from the germline V gene are SGHNT and YYREEE (reference sequence). Trimming took 2 bases from V and 3 from J, leaving 12 bases between them. The CDR3 loop spans 14 amino acids. Written as DNA, the CDR3 is TGTGCCAGCAGCTTCCAGGGACGTCGCTACGAGCAGTACTTC. Protein: CASSFQGRRYEQYF.

Written as DNA, the CDR3 is TGTGCCAGCATGGTTACCGGGGGCGCGGGTGGCTACACCTTC. It encodes CASMVTGGAGGYTF. The chain has TRBV6-5 and TRBJ1-2, with D possibly TRBD1 on 6 matching bases. The CDR3 extends over 14 amino acids. Trimming pared 7 bases from V and 7 bases from J, leaving 19 bases between. CDR1 is MNHEY and CDR2 is SVGAGI in the germline V gene.

This sequence joins TRBV4-3 and TRBJ1-1; the D is unclear. CDR1 and CDR2 from the germline V gene are LGHNA and YSLEER. This CDR3 is 16 amino acids long. V was trimmed by 2 bases and J by 10 bases, leaving 23 bases between them. Written as DNA, the CDR3 is TGCGCCAGCAGCCAAAAACTCCCCTTTGGTGGAGGTGCAGCTTTCTTT. Its translation: CASSQKLPFGGGAAFF.

This chain connects TRBV6-2 or TRBV6-3 to TRBJ1-2; unclear D gene. CDR1 is MNHEY, CDR2 SVGEGT, per germline. The CDR3 spans 14 residues. V lost 0 bases, J lost 8 bases, and 13 bases lay in between. The CDR3 here is CASSYSPISRGYTF. The CDR3 region has the DNA TGTGCCAGCAGTTACTCTCCCATAAGCCGGGGCTACACCTTC.

The CDR3 sequence is CASSFISEQYF. DNA for the CDR3: TGTGCCAGCAGTTTCATCAGCGAGCAGTACTTC. V is TRBV12-3 or TRBV12-4 and J is TRBJ2-7, with D unresolved. V was clipped by 3 bases and J by 6 bases, with 6 bases between them. The CDR3 totals 11 residues.

This sequence joins TRBV19 and TRBJ1-5, with D possibly TRBD1 on 6 matching bases. This CDR3 is built from 15 residues. Germline V gives CDR1 LNHDA, CDR2 SQIVND (reference sequence). V lost 4 bases, J lost 6 bases, and 16 bases lay in between. The CDR3 is CASSNREGRSQPQHF. The CDR3 bases are TGTGCCAGTAGTAACAGGGAAGGGAGGAGTCAGCCCCAGCATTTT.

The chain links TRBV18 to TRBJ2-2, with unresolved D. CDR1 KGHSH and CDR2 LQKENI come from the germline V gene. CDR3 length: 13 residues. The V end lost 4 bases, the J end lost 5 bases, and 8 bases lay between the germline ends. In DNA, the CDR3 is TGTGCCAGCTCACTAGGATCTACCGGGGAGCTGTTTTTT. Its translation: CASSLGSTGELFF.

The chain has TRBV2 and TRBJ1-1, with 8 bases matching TRBD1. In germline, CDR1 is SNHLY, CDR2 FYNNEI. The CDR3 spans 16 residues. Trimming removed 2 bases from V and 4 bases from J; junction bases left unmatched: 9. CDR3 amino acids: CASSERETGAGTEAFF. DNA for the CDR3: TGTGCCAGCAGTGAACGTGAGACAGGGGCCGGCACTGAAGCTTTCTTT.

The chain uses TRBV11-2 and TRBJ2-2, with 8 positions matching TRBD2. This CDR3 comprises 15 residues. Germline V gene sequence: CDR1 SGHAT, CDR2 FQNNGV. V lost 5 bases to trimming and J lost 1 base; unmatched junction nucleotides: 3. CDR3 loop: CASSPRGGNTGELFF. The CDR3 nucleotides read TGTGCCAGCAGCCCCCGGGGGGGGAACACCGGGGAGCTGTTTTTT.

V gene TRBV23-1 combines with J gene TRBJ1-1; 7 nucleotides match TRBD1. TRBV23-1 is an ORF; its function is uncertain. V trimming: 0 bases; J trimming: 4 bases; junction bases outside the gene matches: 32. The CDR3 runs 24 residues. This CDR3 is CASSQSAKITSRTGGGWYRTEAFF. The CDR3 bases are TGCGCCAGCAGTCAATCCGCAAAAATAACCTCCCGGACAGGCGGCGGGTGGTATCGCACTGAAGCTTTCTTT.

This clone was counted once. The V call is TRBV14, the J call TRBJ2-7, with D possibly matching TRBD2 (7 bases). V shed 3 bases and J shed 7 bases, with 22 bases lying between them. The CDR3 extends over 16 amino acids. The germline CDR1 and CDR2 sequences are SGHDN and FVKESK. The CDR3 is CASSHTGGGPTGEQYF. DNA for the CDR3: TGTGCCAGCAGCCATACTGGGGGGGGGCCCACCGGGGAGCAGTACTTC.

The V gene is TRBV3-1 (or the pseudogene TRBV3-2), the J gene TRBJ1-3; TRBD1 agrees at 8 bases. This CDR3 comprises 13 residues. From germline, CDR1 is LGHDT and CDR2 YNNKEL (reference sequence). V shed 5 bases and J 7 bases; nucleotides not matched to a gene: 4. The CDR3 DNA is TGTGCCAGCAGCTGGACAGGGAGGAACACCATATATTTT. Protein product: CASSWTGRNTIYF.

This clone was seen more than once but under ten times. The chain links TRBV5-1 to TRBJ2-1; possible D gene TRBD2, 6 bases. Between the trimmed V and J ends, which lost 4 bases and 0 bases, there was a span of 11 bases. Germline values: CDR1 SGHRS, CDR2 YFSETQ. The length of the CDR3 is 15 residues. Here the CDR3 reads CASSEDGGSYNEQFF. The CDR3 nucleotides read TGCGCCAGCAGCGAAGACGGGGGCTCCTACAATGAGCAGTTCTTC.

V usage is TRBV7-2 and J usage is TRBJ2-2; 7 nucleotides align to TRBD2. CDR1 is SGHTA and CDR2 is FQGNSA in the germline V gene. The length of the CDR3 is 16 residues. V gave up 2 bases and J gave up 7 bases; unmatched junction bases: 10. The CDR3 DNA follows: TGTGCCAGCAGCTTAAGGGAGCGGGGTTCTCACGGGGAGCTGTTTTTT. Protein product: CASSLRERGSHGELFF.

V and J are TRBV7-6 and TRBJ2-1, with 9 bases lining up with TRBD2. This CDR3 contains 15 residues. The ends lost 5 bases at V and 10 bases at J; junction bases unmatched: 12. Germline CDR1 and CDR2: SGHVS and FNYEAQ. The CDR3 is CASSREASGVFEQFF. The CDR3 DNA sequence: TGTGCCAGCAGCCGGGAGGCTAGCGGGGTCTTCGAGCAGTTCTTC.

The gene calls are TRBV9 and TRBJ1-2; no clear D gene. The germline gives CDR1 SGDLS, CDR2 YYNGEE. Trimming took off 0 bases at V and 2 bases at J, with 11 bases between the two ends. The CDR3 has 15 amino acids. As DNA, the CDR3 is TGTGCCAGCAGCGTAGATAGATCGCGGAACTATGGCTACACCTTC. Protein sequence: CASSVDRSRNYGYTF.

This chain connects TRBV5-8 to TRBJ1-1; D remains unclear. Trimming took 4 bases from V and 13 from J, leaving 20 bases between them. CDR3 size: 13 residues. Germline-derived CDR1 and CDR2 are SGHTS and YDEGEE. CDR3 protein: CASSRAFQGLRFF. Written as DNA, the CDR3 is TGTGCCAGCAGCCGGGCCTTCCAAGGTCTCCGTTTCTTT.

The V gene is TRBV28, the J gene TRBJ1-6; the D is unclear. Trimming removed 7 bases from V and 7 bases from J, with 17 bases in between. This CDR3 is 15 amino acids long. Looked up from germline, CDR1 is MDHEN and CDR2 is SYDVKM. This CDR3 reads CASTPLGNQNSPLHF. CDR3 DNA: TGTGCCAGCACCCCCTTGGGCAACCAAAATTCACCCCTCCACTTT.

This chain uses TRBV7-9 with TRBJ1-1, with D maybe TRBD1 (5 bases). Germline CDR1 SEHNR, CDR2 FQNEAQ (reference sequence). The CDR3 covers 15 residues. The V gene lost 1 base and the J gene lost 1 base, with 10 bases spanning the gap. For the CDR3, the DNA is TGTGCCAGCAGCTTAGGGTGGGGGGAGAACACTGAAGCTTTCTTT. Protein product: CASSLGWGENTEAFF.

V is TRBV11-2 and J is TRBJ1-4; TRBD1 matches at 11 bases. Germline V gives CDR1 SGHAT, CDR2 FQNNGV. The CDR3 totals 18 residues. The J segment lost 0 bases and the V segment lost 3 bases, leaving 6 bases of the junction unmatched. CDR3 nucleotides: TGTGCCAGCAGCTTGAGGACAGGGGGCGCGGCAACTAATGAAAAACTGTTTTTT. It yields the protein CASSLRTGGAATNEKLFF.

This chain links TRBV28 with TRBJ2-1, with D possibly called TRBD1 or TRBD2 (5 bases each). Between the trimmed V and J ends, which lost 7 bases and 5 bases, there was a span of 15 bases. The CDR3 has 14 amino acids. From germline, CDR1 is MDHEN and CDR2 SYDVKM. Here the CDR3 DNA reads TGTGCCAGCAAGCCTGCAGGGAGCAACAATGAGCAGTTCTTC. Translating gives CASKPAGSNNEQFF.

The chain uses TRBV28 and TRBJ1-2; D is uncertain. Germline CDR1 and CDR2: MDHEN and SYDVKM. This CDR3 spans 12 amino acids. Trimming pared 7 bases from V and 9 bases from J, leaving 15 bases between. The CDR3 DNA is TGTGCCAGCATGCCTCAAGATAGTAGCTACACCTTC. It encodes CASMPQDSSYTF.

The V call is TRBV6-1, the J call TRBJ1-5; D is ambiguous. The CDR3 consists of 15 residues. The germline V and J ends were trimmed by 0 bases and 7 bases, with 13 bases remaining between them. The V gene's germline CDR1 is MNHNS and CDR2 SASEGT. This CDR3 reads CASSEAGGERQPQHF. The CDR3 nucleotides are TGTGCCAGCAGTGAAGCAGGTGGGGAGAGGCAGCCCCAGCATTTT.